This T cell receptor (beta chain) originates from a study of CD4+ T cells in melanoma. CDR1 is SGDLS, CDR2 YYNGEE, per germline. Trimming took 1 base from V and 4 from J, leaving 2 bases between them. The CDR3 has 12 residues. The method was immunoSEQ multiplex PCR; TCRdb's version includes in-frame clones alone and lacks a portion of them. The sample lists roughly 19,000 clones; roughly 73% were seen once. Overall study results and limits: CD8+ T cell, macrophage and B cell function reportedly correlated with neoantigen-specific CD4+ T cells.

In its sample, this clone was seen a few times. What it binds is not known. This TCR was sampled from a human donor with melanoma. The chain has TRBV9 and TRBJ2-2; D not certain. The CDR3 sequence is CASSVSTGELFF. In DNA form, the CDR3 reads TGTGCCAGCAGCGTAAGCACCGGGGAGCTGTTTTTT.